These T cell receptor beta chains were read from a single sample in a study of prognosis after radiotherapy for stage I lung cancer. Each CDR3 protein is one row after TCRdb ran MiXCR on the multiplex PCR reads. The sample carries some 27,000 distinct CDR3 sequences, less than 40% recorded once. Sample: PBMCs, taken before or after stereotactic body radiation therapy (not recorded which). Every receptor here comes from a donor at least 50 years old with non-small cell lung cancer. The CDR3 runs from the conserved cysteine through the conserved F or W. The D gene is left open where the match is weak. Where a row states a size, it is once, few, many or the class of an expanded clone; other rows omit it.

>TRBD2|medium-sized|TRBV5-1|TRBJ2-1
TGCGCCAGCAGCTTAAGCGGGGGGGCCTACAATGAGCAGTTCTTC
CASSLSGGAYNEQFF
>.|.|TRBV6-1|TRBJ2-7
TGTGCCAGCATCCTAGCCTACGAGCATTACTTC
CASILAYEHYF
>.|few|TRBV6-1|TRBJ2-1
TGTGCCAGCAGTGAGAAGGGAGAGGAGAATGAGCAGTTCTTC
CASSEKGEENEQFF
>.|many|TRBV9|TRBJ2-5
TGTGCCAGCAGCGTAGGGGGTGTGGGGAGGAGCGAGACCCAGTACTTC
CASSVGGVGRSETQYF
>TRBD1|many|TRBV2|TRBJ2-1
TGTGCCAGCAGTGGGACAGGGGCTAGGGAGTACAATGAGCAGTTCTTC
CASSGTGAREYNEQFF
>TRBD2|many|TRBV7-8|TRBJ2-2
TGTGCCAGCAGCTTAGGAGTACTAGCGGGGGCCGGGGAGCTGTTTTTT
CASSLGVLAGAGELFF
>.|many|TRBV20-1|TRBJ2-4
TGCAGTGCTCCGGAGACACTAGCCAAAAACATTCAGTACTTC
CSAPETLAKNIQYF
>TRBD1|many|TRBV28|TRBJ2-7
TGTGCCAGCAGTTTAACGGGACAGGGATCCTACGAGCAGTACTTC
CASSLTGQGSYEQYF
>.|.|TRBV6-2/TRBV6-3|TRBJ2-3
TGTGCCAGCAGCCCAATACTAGGGGCCAAAGATACACAGTATTTT
CASSPILGAKDTQYF
>.|.|TRBV30|TRBJ2-3
TGTGCCTGGAGTGTACTTTACACAGATACGCAGTATTTT
CAWSVLYTDTQYF
>.|many|TRBV5-5|TRBJ1-6
TGTGCCAGCAGCCCTTACGCAGGGTCCCTCCACTTT
CASSPYAGSLHF
>TRBD2|.|TRBV7-9|TRBJ2-1
TGTGCCAGCAGGCCCGGAATAGCGGGAGGGGCGGGATCCTACAATGAGCAGTTCTTC
CASRPGIAGGAGSYNEQFF
>.|.|TRBV6-1|TRBJ2-1
TGTGCCAGCAGTGAAGGATCCTGGGGGGAGCAGTTCTTC
CASSEGSWGEQFF
>.|few|TRBV29-1|TRBJ2-1
TGCAGCGTTGAAGGGGGGGGGACAGGATACAATGAGCAGTTCTTC
CSVEGGGTGYNEQFF
>TRBD2|medium-sized|TRBV27|TRBJ2-7
TGTGCCAGCAGTTTAATAGGACTAGCGGGAGGGCAAAACGAGCAGTACTTC
CASSLIGLAGGQNEQYF
>.|.|TRBV28|TRBJ1-6
TGTGCCAGCGAGAGCTCGTATAATTCACCCATCCACTTT
CASESSYNSPIHF
>TRBD1|.|TRBV15|TRBJ2-5
TGTGCCACCAGCAGAGATTTCCTAGGGACAGGACAAGAGATCCAGTACTTC
CATSRDFLGTGQEIQYF
>.|many|TRBV19|TRBJ2-7
TGTGCCAGTAGTATAGCAGGGGACGAGCAGTACTTC
CASSIAGDEQYF
>.|many|TRBV11-2|TRBJ1-3
TGTGCCAGCAGCCCTGTGACCGGTGGAAACACCATATATTTT
CASSPVTGGNTIYF
>.|.|TRBV30|TRBJ1-5
TGTGCCTGGAGTGTACAGGGAAATCAGCCCCAGCATTTT
CAWSVQGNQPQHF
>TRBD1|many|TRBV2|TRBJ1-5
TGTGCCAGCAGTGGCGGGACAGGGGGGAGAGAGCCCCAGCATTTT
CASSGGTGGREPQHF
>TRBD2|many|TRBV18|TRBJ2-7
TGTGCCAGCTCACCAGGACTAGCGGGAGAAGGATACGAGCAGTACTTC
CASSPGLAGEGYEQYF
>TRBD2|many|TRBV29-1|TRBJ2-1
TGCAGCATTCCGGGGGGCAATGAGCAGTTCTTC
CSIPGGNEQFF
>.|many|TRBV5-6|TRBJ1-2
TGTGCCAGCAGCTTTGGCAGGGTTGTAGGAGGCTACACCTTC
CASSFGRVVGGYTF
>.|many|TRBV30|TRBJ1-5
TGTGCCTGGAGTCCCGGGGGTTTTCAGCCCCAGCATTTT
CAWSPGGFQPQHF
>.|many|TRBV7-2|TRBJ2-5
TGTGCCAGCAGCTCATTATTATCGGCATTCCGCCAAGAGACCCAGTACTTC
CASSSLLSAFRQETQYF